The source of this T cell receptor (beta chain) is a study of Ad26.COV2.S vaccination and SARS-CoV-2 variants. Described treatment: over 15 received Ad26.COV2.S at low or high dose, single or two shots; several received placebo; per-sample allocation not given. Day 63 following the first vaccine or placebo injection was when the samples were taken. It was an adult aged 18-55 years in Boston who was the donor. Repertoires were generated with immunoSEQ multiplex PCR, while TCRdb's copy carries only in-frame clones and drops some. This sample has roughly 450,000 clones, with around 90% found just once. Looked up from germline, CDR1 is SGHTS and CDR2 is YDEGEE. Trimming at V came to 4 bases and at J to 0 bases, leaving 4 bases not matched to a gene. The CDR3 covers 15 residues.

The source was peripheral blood, collected in a trial of Ad26.COV2.S vaccine versus placebo. The clonotype was recovered from a person between 18 and 59 years old who received the Ad26.COV2.S COVID-19 vaccine or a placebo. V is TRBV5-8 and J is TRBJ2-1, with 7 bases matching TRBD1. CDR3 nucleotide sequence: TGTGCCAGCAGCCTGGGACAGTTCTCCTACAATGAGCAGTTCTTC. Translation gives CASSLGQFSYNEQFF.